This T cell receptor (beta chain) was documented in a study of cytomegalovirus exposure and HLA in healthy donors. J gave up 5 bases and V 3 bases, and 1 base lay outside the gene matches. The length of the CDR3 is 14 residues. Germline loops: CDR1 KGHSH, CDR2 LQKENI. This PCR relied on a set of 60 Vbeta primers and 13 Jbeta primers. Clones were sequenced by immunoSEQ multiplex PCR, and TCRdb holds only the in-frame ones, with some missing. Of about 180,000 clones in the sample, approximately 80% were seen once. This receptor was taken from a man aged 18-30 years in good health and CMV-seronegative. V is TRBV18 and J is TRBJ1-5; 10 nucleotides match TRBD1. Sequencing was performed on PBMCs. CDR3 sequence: CASSPTGGYQPQHF. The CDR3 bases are TGTGCCAGCTCACCGACAGGGGGCTATCAGCCCCAGCATTTT.